These 4 T cell receptor beta chains share one sample of origin, sequenced in a study of radiotherapy plus CTLA-4 blockade in lung cancer. TCRdb's table, derived via immunoSEQ multiplex PCR, lists solely in-frame clones and lacks some. Of 75,000 to 100,000 clones listed, almost 90% are singletons. Sequenced here: peripheral blood, sampled from a patient treated with radiotherapy plus ipilimumab. These receptors all stem from a human donor with non-small cell lung cancer that progressed on radiotherapy plus ipilimumab.

The chain has TRBV5-4 and TRBJ1-2, with 10 bases matching TRBD1. Germline loops: CDR1 SGHNT, CDR2 YYREEE (reference sequence). This CDR3 is 15 amino acids long. Trimming at V came to 4 bases and at J to 2 bases, leaving 5 bases not matched to a gene. Written as DNA, the CDR3 is TGTGCCAGCAGCCCGCGGGACAGGGGAAACTATGGCTACACCTTC. It is translated as CASSPRDRGNYGYTF.

J is TRBJ2-5 and V is TRBV5-1; D perhaps matches TRBD2 (6 bases). V was shortened by 0 bases and J by 5 bases, with 11 bases between the two germline ends. The CDR3 covers 14 residues. Per the germline V gene, CDR1 is SGHRS and CDR2 is YFSETQ. The CDR3 nucleotides are TGCGCCAGCAGCTTGGCCCCGGGGGTCGAGACCCAGTACTTC. Protein: CASSLAPGVETQYF.

This clone has a single count. This rearrangement joins TRBV18 to TRBJ1-5, with 8 bases matching TRBD1. V lost 4 bases and J lost 9; bases outside the gene matches: 5. The length of the CDR3 is 13 residues. The germline V gene encodes CDR1 KGHSH and CDR2 LQKENI. The CDR3 loop reads CASSLTGVGPQHF. Here the CDR3 DNA reads TGTGCCAGCTCACTGACAGGGGTCGGGCCCCAGCATTTT.

The chain combines TRBV6-5 with TRBJ2-2, with D unresolved. CDR3 size: 11 residues. Germline loops: CDR1 MNHEY, CDR2 SVGAGI. V was trimmed by 6 bases and J by 3 bases, leaving 2 bases between them. Here the CDR3 DNA reads TGTGCCAGCAGAGACACCGGGGAGCTGTTTTTT. This codes for CASRDTGELFF.